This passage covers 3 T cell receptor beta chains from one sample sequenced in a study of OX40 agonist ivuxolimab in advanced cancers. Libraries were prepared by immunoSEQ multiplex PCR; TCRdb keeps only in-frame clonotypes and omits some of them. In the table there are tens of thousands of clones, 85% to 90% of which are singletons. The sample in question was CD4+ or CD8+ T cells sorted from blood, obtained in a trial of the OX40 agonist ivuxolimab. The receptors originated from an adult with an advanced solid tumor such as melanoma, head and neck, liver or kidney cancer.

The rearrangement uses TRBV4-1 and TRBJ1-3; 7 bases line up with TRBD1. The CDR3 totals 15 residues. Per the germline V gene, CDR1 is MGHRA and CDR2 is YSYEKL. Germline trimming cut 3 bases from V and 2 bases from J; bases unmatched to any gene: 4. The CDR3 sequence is CASSQGTGAGNTIYF. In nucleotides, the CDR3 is TGCGCCAGCAGCCAGGGTACAGGGGCTGGAAACACCATATATTTT.

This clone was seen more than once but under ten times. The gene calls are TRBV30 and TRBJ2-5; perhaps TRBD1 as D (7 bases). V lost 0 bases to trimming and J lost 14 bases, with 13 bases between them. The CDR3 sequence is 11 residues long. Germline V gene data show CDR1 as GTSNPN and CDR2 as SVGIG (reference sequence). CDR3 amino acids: CAWSVRGDSYF. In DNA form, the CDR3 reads TGTGCCTGGAGTGTACGCGGGGACAGCTACTTC.

The CDR3 loop is CASSRQDNQPQHF. CDR3 nucleotide sequence: TGTGCCAGCTCAAGACAGGACAATCAGCCCCAGCATTTT. The rearrangement joins TRBV18 to TRBJ1-5; tentative D call: TRBD1 (6 bases). Germline-derived CDR1 and CDR2 are KGHSH and LQKENI. This CDR3 region has 13 residues. V lost 5 bases to trimming and J lost 3 bases, with 8 bases between them.